This entry is about one T cell receptor beta chain. The sample comes from a study of T cell responses to AZD1222 COVID-19 vaccine. V shed 0 bases and J 2 bases; nucleotides not matched to a gene: 8. The CDR3 sequence is 17 residues long. Germline-derived CDR1 and CDR2 are WSHSY and SAAADI. The method was immunoSEQ multiplex PCR; TCRdb's version includes in-frame clones alone and lacks a portion of them. The sample consists of about 140,000 clones, 90% to 95% of them appearing once. The receptor was isolated from an adult who had recovered from COVID-19. The sample here was peripheral blood, taken after recovery from COVID-19. The chain links TRBV10-2 to TRBJ2-3, with 7 nucleotides matching TRBD2. For the CDR3, the DNA is TGCGCCAGCAGTGAGTCTATACCGGGACTATCCACAGATACGCAGTATTTT. Translation gives CASSESIPGLSTDTQYF.